This TCR beta chain came from a study of blood T cell repertoires in COVID-19. Whole-study context: The United States, Italy and Spain supplied acute and convalescent COVID-19 samples. From T cells, B-cell-depleted T cells, or PBMCs came the material, which was cDNA or gDNA.

Methods used by the authors: Estimates of nucleated cell counts were drawn from the amplification of reference gene primers. Here immunoSEQ multiplex PCR was the method, and the copy in TCRdb shows in-frame clones only, minus some. The V and J calls and clone size are taken from that table; D and trimming were inferred from the DNA. The top ten clones hold around 3% of a sample with approximately 86,000 clones, about 82% of them seen once. The CDR3 totals 15 residues. Germline V gives CDR1 SGHVS, CDR2 FQNEAQ. Trimming cost V 1 base and J 0 bases, with 4 bases left between them. V usage is TRBV7-8 and J usage is TRBJ2-6; D not certain. The sequencing input was peripheral blood. The receptor's source is a man aged 50 to 60 with acute or convalescent COVID-19. The CDR3 nucleotides are TGTGCCAGCAGCTTAGGAGGCTCTGGGGCCAACGTCCTGACTTTC. Translated: CASSLGGSGANVLTF. The whole variable domain, filled in from reference TRBV7-8 and TRBJ2-6, reads GAGVSQSPRYKVAKRGQDVALRCDPISGHVSLFWYQQALGQGPEFLTYFQNEAQLDKSGLPSDRFFAERPEGSVSTLKIQRTQQEDSAVYLCASSLGGSGANVLTFGAGSRLTVL.